Listed here is a single TCR beta chain. Ten or more counts support this clonotype. Its antigen target is currently unknown. There are no base qualities to consult, and no much larger clone falls within one base. Trimming leaves V shorter by 7 bases and J shorter by 1 base, with the junction holding 6 bases beyond the gene matches. Taken from cysteine to phenylalanine, the CDR3 has 15 residues. Only the CDR3 region is kept as DNA, spanning 45 bases read in frame from base 1. In the germline V gene, CDR1 corresponds to MNHEY and CDR2 to SVGAGI. Patients chosen for sequencing had shown expansion of CD8+CD57+ cells by flow cytometry. Every patient had a diagnosis of severe acquired aplastic anemia based on International Study of Aplastic Anemia and Agranulocytosis and Camitta criteria. No patient had received any therapy when blood was sampled. TCR repertoires of sorted CD4+ and CD8+ blood T cells from severe aplastic anemia patients and healthy subjects were deep-sequenced in the study. Patients were enrolled in the USA under clinicaltrials.gov protocols 00001620, 01623167, 00001397, 00071045, 00081523 and 00961064. Ficoll-Paque density gradient centrifugation was used to isolate peripheral blood mononuclear cells. CD4+ and CD8+ T cells were sorted by FACS or magnetic beads before DNA extraction.

Profiling of TCR beta VDJ combinations and CDR3 sequences used genomic DNA as the template. An Illumina HiSeq 2000 was used for TCR repertoire sequencing. From the authors' description of their analysis: Repertoire assessment relied on Simpson's diversity index, CDR3 size and DJ length profiles, and TRBV/TRBJ rearrangement plots. The most abundant DNA sequence in the deep sequencing data was taken as the immunodominant clone. CDR3 amino acid sequences were checked for sharing across subjects and were also compared against the VDJdb database and published repertoires. The public reads were run again by TCRdb, first through fastp at Q25 and then through MiXCR, and only productive beta chains were kept. Each entry merges the rows of one CDR3 protein and shows their most common DNA and genes. These V and J calls rely on TCRdb rather than the paper's analysis. This sample is represented by fewer than 200,000 distinct CDR3 sequences; 45% to 60% of them were singletons. Clones ranked in the top ten supply 10% to 15% of the sample.

The data were taken from a study of CD8+CD57+ T cells in acquired aplastic anemia (dated by TCRdb to between 2017 and 2018). Broadly, across the study: A mean of about 3 ug of DNA, ranging from roughly 0.19 to 27.4 ug, was extracted from sorted CD4+ and CD8+ cells. A CD8+CD57+ expansion meant a frequency higher than the mean frequency seen in healthy subjects.

Overall results and qualifications from the work: About 30 CD8+ CDR3 sequences were found to be shared between patients and controls, but these sequences appeared to be highly expressed in patients and within the immunodominant clones of the patients. No significant difference in CD8+ Simpson's diversity was found between patients and healthy controls (P=0.060).

Sequencing input: sorted CD4+, CD8+, or CD8+CD57+ T cells (not recorded which) from PBMCs. This clonotype was obtained from a human donor with aplastic anemia. The chain links TRBV6-5 with TRBJ2-3, with 9 middle bases fitting TRBD1. The CDR3 is CASIWGQGRTDTQYF. In nucleotides, the sequence is TGTGCCAGCATTTGGGGACAGGGACGCACAGATACGCAGTATTTT.